Listed below are T cell receptor beta chains from one sample, sequenced in a study of PD-L1 blockade in urothelial cancer. Sequenced by immunoSEQ multiplex PCR; TCRdb stores in-frame clones only, minus some. This table has about 63,000 clones, around 81% appearing once. The sample in question was PBMCs, obtained around atezolizumab (anti-PD-L1) treatment. The source is a man in his 70s with urothelial cancer. The CDR3 runs from the conserved cysteine through the conserved F or W. The order of the fields is V gene, J gene, clone size, D gene, CDR3 DNA, CDR3 protein. The D gene is left open where the match is weak. Expanded clones get a size class; other rows say once, few or many, or leave the size out.

TRBV5-6	TRBJ2-3	-	-	TGTGCCAGCACTTACCGAAGCACAGATACGCGGTATTTT	CASTYRSTDTRYF
TRBV5-1	TRBJ2-2	-	TRBD1	TGCGCCAGCAGCTTGGGAGTATCCGGGACAGGGAACACCGGGGAGCTGTTTTTT	CASSLGVSGTGNTGELFF
TRBV10-1	TRBJ2-1	-	-	TGCGCCAGCAGTGAGAACGGGCAAGGACAGATTGAGCAGTTCTTC	CASSENGQGQIEQFF
TRBV19	TRBJ2-1	few	TRBD1	TGTGCCAGTAGTCTGGGGACAGATATGGGTGAGCAGTTCTTC	CASSLGTDMGEQFF
TRBV29-1	TRBJ2-6	few	-	TGCAGCGCCGAGGGGGACTCTGGGGCCAACGTCCTGACTTTC	CSAEGDSGANVLTF
TRBV6-6	TRBJ2-3	-	-	TGTGCCAGCAGTTACGGCGGGAGCACAGATACGCAGTATTTT	CASSYGGSTDTQYF
TRBV6-5	TRBJ2-4	-	TRBD2	TGTGCCAGCAAGAAGGGGAGGGATGGTAGAAACATTCAGTACTTC	CASKKGRDGRNIQYF
TRBV6-6	TRBJ1-1	-	TRBD1	TGTGCCAGCATTAGGACAGGGGGGTACACTGAAGCTTTCTTT	CASIRTGGYTEAFF
TRBV30	TRBJ2-3	-	-	TGTGCCTGGAGGCGGGTCCTCACAGATACGCAGTATTTT	CAWRRVLTDTQYF
TRBV5-1	TRBJ2-5	-	TRBD1	TGCGCCAGCCACTTGAGGACAGGGTACCAAGAGACCCAGTACTTC	CASHLRTGYQETQYF
TRBV27	TRBJ2-3	-	TRBD2	TGTGCCAGCAGTTTGAAGGGACTAGCGGGAGTCTCGGACAGCACAGATACGCAGTATTTT	CASSLKGLAGVSDSTDTQYF
TRBV5-1	TRBJ2-2	-	-	TGCGCCAGCAACGACAGGATAGGGGACACCGGGGAGCTGTTTTTT	CASNDRIGDTGELFF
TRBV5-1	TRBJ2-5	-	TRBD2	TGCGCCAGCAGAAGTGTGGGTTCGGGGGGACAGACCCAGTACTTC	CASRSVGSGGQTQYF
TRBV27	TRBJ2-7	-	TRBD1	TGTGCCAGCAGTTGGGGACAGGGGCTCAGGTACGAGCAGTACTTC	CASSWGQGLRYEQYF
TRBV19	TRBJ2-3	-	-	TGTGCCAGTAGTATACAGGGCGGCACAGATACGCAGTATTTT	CASSIQGGTDTQYF
TRBV30	TRBJ1-2	-	-	TGTGCCTGGACCCCAGGGGCCGCCTATGGCTACACCTTC	CAWTPGAAYGYTF
TRBV6-1	TRBJ1-1	once	TRBD1	TGTGCCAGCAGTGGACAGGGCGATGGCACTGAAGCTTTCTTT	CASSGQGDGTEAFF
TRBV6-5	TRBJ2-1	-	-	TGTGCCAGCAGTTATGACCGGGAGACTGATGAGCAGTTCTTC	CASSYDRETDEQFF
TRBV5-1	TRBJ2-1	few	-	TGCGCCAGCAGCTTGGATAGCACCTCCTACAATGAGCAGTTCTTC	CASSLDSTSYNEQFF
TRBV11-3	TRBJ2-1	-	-	TGTGCCAGCAGCTCACACACCAATGAGCAGTTCTTC	CASSSHTNEQFF
TRBV16	TRBJ2-1	-	-	TGTGCCAGCAGCCAAATCGCAGGAAGATACAATGAGCAGTTCTTC	CASSQIAGRYNEQFF
TRBV11-3	TRBJ1-3	-	TRBD1	TGTGCCAGCAGCCCTGGACAGGACGTTTCTGGAAACACCATATATTTT	CASSPGQDVSGNTIYF
TRBV18	TRBJ2-3	-	-	TGTGCCAGCTCACCCGAGCGGAGAAGCACAGATACGCAGTATTTT	CASSPERRSTDTQYF
TRBV7-2	TRBJ2-5	-	-	TGTGCCAGCAGCTCCGAATACGCCAGGACCCAGTACTTC	CASSSEYARTQYF
TRBV4-1	TRBJ2-1	once	TRBD2	TGCGCCAGCAGCCAAGCACTAGCGGGAGGGCCCAATGAGCAGTTCTTC	CASSQALAGGPNEQFF
TRBV6-1	TRBJ2-7	-	-	TGTGCCAGCAGTGAAGTTCACCCAGCCTACGAGCAGTACTTC	CASSEVHPAYEQYF
TRBV5-1	TRBJ2-1	-	-	TGCGCCAGCGCTTCCCAGGGCGATGAGCAGTTCTTC	CASASQGDEQFF
TRBV4-2	TRBJ2-7	-	-	TGTGCCAGCAGCCGGGGAGGAGATCTCAACTACGAGCAGTACTTC	CASSRGGDLNYEQYF
TRBV5-4	TRBJ2-5	-	TRBD2	TGTGCCAGCACACTTGGTTTAGCGGGAGGGCAAGAGACCCAGTACTTC	CASTLGLAGGQETQYF
TRBV28	TRBJ1-2	-	-	TGTGCCAGCAGTCCACAGGCTTCCTATGGCTACACCTTC	CASSPQASYGYTF
TRBV12-5	TRBJ2-1	-	-	TGTGCTAGTGGTTTGGGGGAGAGCTCCTACAATGAGCAGTTCTTC	CASGLGESSYNEQFF
TRBV4-1	TRBJ2-3	-	-	TGCGCCAGCAGCCATCCCATACGACTTGAATCGGCTAGCACAGATACGCAGTATTTT	CASSHPIRLESASTDTQYF
TRBV7-2	TRBJ1-3	-	TRBD1	TGTGCCAGCAGCTCGGAGGGGGCGCGGGGAAACACCATATATTTT	CASSSEGARGNTIYF
TRBV2	TRBJ1-1	few	TRBD1	TGTGCCAGCAGTGTAAACAGGGGGCGGACTGAAGCTTTCTTT	CASSVNRGRTEAFF
TRBV5-1	TRBJ1-3	-	TRBD1	TGCGCCAGCAGCTTACAGGGGGCGACTGGAAACACCATATATTTT	CASSLQGATGNTIYF
TRBV25-1	TRBJ1-3	-	-	TGTGCCAGCAGTGTGGGCTGGGCCTCTGGAAACACCATATATTTT	CASSVGWASGNTIYF
TRBV29-1	TRBJ1-2	-	TRBD1	TGCAGCGTGGAGGGGGACAGGGATTATGGCTACACCTTC	CSVEGDRDYGYTF
TRBV4-1	TRBJ1-2	-	-	TGCGCCAGCAGCCAAGTAGCCCTAGATGGCTACACCTTC	CASSQVALDGYTF
TRBV6-5	TRBJ2-3	-	TRBD2	TGTGCCAGCAGGGCCCCGGGGGGGGGCACAGATACGCAGTATTTT	CASRAPGGGTDTQYF
TRBV18	TRBJ1-2	once	-	TGTGCCAGCTCACCTACCGGGACTACGATCTATGGCTACACCTTC	CASSPTGTTIYGYTF
TRBV2	TRBJ2-7	once	TRBD1	TGTGCCAGCAGTGGGGACAGGGCGGCTTACGAGCAGTACTTC	CASSGDRAAYEQYF
TRBV7-9	TRBJ2-1	-	-	TGTGCCAGCAGCTTAGCGAGGGGGGAGCAGTTCTTC	CASSLARGEQFF
TRBV18	TRBJ2-1	once	TRBD2	TGTGCCAGCTCACCACCACCGACTAGCGGGAGCGTAGGATCCTACAATGAGCAGTTCTTC	CASSPPPTSGSVGSYNEQFF
TRBV7-2	TRBJ2-3	once	-	TGTGCCAGCAGCTTACAGGTGACAGATACGCAGTATTTT	CASSLQVTDTQYF
TRBV7-2	TRBJ1-2	few	TRBD1	TGTGCCAGCAGCTTGGACAGGGGAGACAGCTACACCTTC	CASSLDRGDSYTF
TRBV27	TRBJ2-7	-	TRBD1	TGTGCCAGCAGTTTATTGGGACAGGCCTACGAGCAGTACTTC	CASSLLGQAYEQYF
TRBV6-4	TRBJ1-5	few	-	TGTGCCAGCAGCCCGGGGGGGGGACAGCCCCAGCATTTT	CASSPGGGQPQHF
TRBV27	TRBJ1-1	-	-	TGTGCCAGCAGTTTTTCAGGGGTCAGTGGCACTGAAGCTTTCTTT	CASSFSGVSGTEAFF
TRBV30	TRBJ1-5	medium-sized	-	TGTGCCTGGGCCCCTCTCGGGGGAGGCAATCAGCCCCAGCATTTT	CAWAPLGGGNQPQHF
TRBV10-3	TRBJ2-2	few	-	TGTGCCACCGTCTTGACTAACACCGGGGAGCTGTTTTTT	CATVLTNTGELFF
TRBV7-2	TRBJ2-5	-	-	TGTGCCAGCAGCCCTCAAGAGACCCAGTACTTC	CASSPQETQYF
TRBV2	TRBJ2-7	-	-	TGTGCCAGCAGACTATCCCACGAGCAGTACTTC	CASRLSHEQYF
TRBV5-1	TRBJ1-2	few	-	TGCGCCAGCAGCTTGCTAGGGGAAGGGGGCTACACCTTC	CASSLLGEGGYTF
TRBV6-1	TRBJ2-7	-	TRBD2	TGTGCCAGCAGAGGACTAGCGGGAGACCACGAGCAGTACTTC	CASRGLAGDHEQYF
TRBV7-9	TRBJ1-3	-	-	TGTGCCAGCAGCTTCTCAAGGAGGGGTGGAAACACCATATATTTT	CASSFSRRGGNTIYF